A selection of T cell receptor beta chains follows, all from one sample in a study of T cell repertoires in cytomegalovirus infection. No cognate antigen is known for these TCRs. TCRdb re-called the reads with MiXCR, one entry per CDR3 protein. The data contain nearly 700,000 distinct CDR3 sequences, roughly 30% of them seen just once; the ten biggest clones take up 18%. This material consisted of cultured PBMCs, taken from culture after CMV antigen stimulation. Receptors were obtained from a human donor in good health (CMV status not recorded). Some clones in this sample may be carry-over from other donors' samples. Each CDR3 is given with its conserved first and last residue. D genes are given only for firm matches. Size is omitted from some rows. Given values are once, few, many or a class for expanded clones.

.,TRBJ1-5,TRBD1,TRBV2,CAVGDRYNQPQHF,TGTGCCGTTGGGGACAGATACAATCAGCCCCAGCATTTT
.,TRBJ1-2,.,TRBV20-1,CSARGRDYGYTF,TGCAGTGCTAGAGGCAGGGACTATGGCTACACCTTC
few,TRBJ2-5,.,TRBV19,CASSIGGTRHYSETQYF,TGTGCCAGTAGTATAGGCGGGACCCGCCACTATTCGGAGACCCAGTACTTC
many,TRBJ2-3,.,TRBV7-2,CASSRVGTAGGTDTQYF,TGTGCCAGCAGCCGGGTTGGGACCGCAGGAGGCACAGATACGCAGTATTTT
.,TRBJ1-6,.,TRBV2,CASSAESGGSPLHF,TGTGCCAGCAGTGCAGAATCGGGGGGTTCACCCCTCCACTTT
once,TRBJ2-2,TRBD1,TRBV6-5,CASSYSDRGLTGELFF,TGTGCCAGCAGTTACAGTGACAGGGGGCTCACCGGGGAGCTGTTTTTT
few,TRBJ1-4,.,TRBV10-3,CATRSATNEKLFF,TGTGCCACCCGATCTGCAACTAATGAAAAACTGTTTTTT
few,TRBJ1-2,.,TRBV4-1,CASSQGLEFYGYTF,TGCGCCAGCAGCCAAGGATTAGAATTCTATGGCTACACCTTC
.,TRBJ2-7,.,TRBV7-6,CASSLAKGIYEQYF,TGTGCCAGCAGCTTAGCAAAGGGGATCTACGAGCAGTACTTC
.,TRBJ2-4,.,TRBV4-2,CASSQGGAKNIQYF,TGTGCCAGCAGCCAAGGCGGTGCCAAAAACATTCAGTACTTC
.,TRBJ1-1,.,TRBV5-1,CASSLGAAGNTEAFF,TGCGCCAGCAGCTTGGGGGCGGCGGGGAACACTGAAGCTTTCTTT